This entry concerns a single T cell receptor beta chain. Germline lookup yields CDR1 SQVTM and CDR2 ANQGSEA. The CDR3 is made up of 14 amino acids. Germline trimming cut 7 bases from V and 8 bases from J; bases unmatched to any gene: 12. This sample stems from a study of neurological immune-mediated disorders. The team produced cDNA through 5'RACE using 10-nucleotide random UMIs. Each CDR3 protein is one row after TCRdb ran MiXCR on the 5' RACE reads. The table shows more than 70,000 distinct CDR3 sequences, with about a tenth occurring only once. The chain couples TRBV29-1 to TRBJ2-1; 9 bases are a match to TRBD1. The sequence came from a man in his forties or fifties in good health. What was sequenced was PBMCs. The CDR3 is CSGAGDRGKDEQFF. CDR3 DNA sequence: TGCAGCGGGGCAGGTGACAGGGGGAAGGATGAGCAGTTCTTC.